This T cell receptor beta chain came from a study of T-cell memory formation after mild COVID-19. Study summary: Largely donor-specific TCR clusters were found. Study results and caveats: Day 15 to 85 contracting clones showed balanced CD4/CD8; day 15 to 37 expanders favored CD4+.

Each CDR3 protein gets one entry after TCRdb re-called the 5' RACE reads with MiXCR. The repertoire holds 200,000 to 250,000 distinct CDR3 sequences, with roughly 14% as singletons. V lost 4 bases, J lost 0 bases, and 9 bases lay in between. This CDR3 is built from 14 residues. From germline, CDR1 is SGHVS and CDR2 FQNEAQ. Turning to this clonotype: Its specificity is not known.

The origin of this receptor is an adult woman who had mild COVID-19 (a few samples of this study predate the infection). Cell type and time point are not known. The specimen was PBMCs or a T cell subset sorted from them (not recorded which). This rearrangement joins TRBV7-8 to TRBJ1-1, with D hard to call. This CDR3 reads CASSSETMNTEAFF. The CDR3 DNA is TGTGCCAGCAGCTCAGAGACAATGAACACTGAAGCTTTCTTT.